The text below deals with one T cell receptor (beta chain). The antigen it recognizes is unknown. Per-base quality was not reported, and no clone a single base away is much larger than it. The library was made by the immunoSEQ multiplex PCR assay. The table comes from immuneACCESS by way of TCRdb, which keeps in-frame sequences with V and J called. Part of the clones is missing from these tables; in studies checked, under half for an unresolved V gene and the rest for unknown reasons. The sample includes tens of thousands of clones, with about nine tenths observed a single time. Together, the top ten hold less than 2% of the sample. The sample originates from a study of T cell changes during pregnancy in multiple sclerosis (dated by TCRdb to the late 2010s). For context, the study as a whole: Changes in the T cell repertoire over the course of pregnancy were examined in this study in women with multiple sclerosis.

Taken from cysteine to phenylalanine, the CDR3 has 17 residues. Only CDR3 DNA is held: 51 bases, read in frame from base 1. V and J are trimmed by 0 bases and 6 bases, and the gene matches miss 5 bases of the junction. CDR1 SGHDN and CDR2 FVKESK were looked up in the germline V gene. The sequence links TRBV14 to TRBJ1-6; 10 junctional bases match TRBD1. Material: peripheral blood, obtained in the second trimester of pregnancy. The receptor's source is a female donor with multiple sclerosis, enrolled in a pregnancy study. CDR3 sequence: CASSQEFGTGVNSPLHF. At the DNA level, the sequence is TGTGCCAGCAGCCAAGAATTCGGGACAGGGGTTAATTCACCCCTCCACTTT.